One and the same sample provided the 27 T cell receptor beta chains below, sequenced in a study of cytomegalovirus exposure and HLA in healthy donors. Primers for the PCR totalled 60 Vbeta and 13 Jbeta. Produced via immunoSEQ multiplex PCR; TCRdb's table is partial and in-frame only. There are about 140,000 clones in the sample; roughly four fifths occur only once, and around 1.9% lies in the top ten. Material for sequencing was PBMCs. Source of these receptors: a woman between 40 and 55 years old in good health and CMV-seronegative.

CDR3 sequence (DNA): TGTGCCAGCAGCCAGGACAGGACAAACACCATATATTTT. Amino acid sequence: CASSQDRTNTIYF. The chain has TRBV11-2 and TRBJ1-3; 7 nucleotides match TRBD1. This CDR3 is 13 amino acids long. With V trimmed by 5 bases and J by 6 bases, 4 bases remained unmatched. Germline V CDR1 and CDR2: SGHAT, FQNNGV. The full variable domain, in which reference TRBV11-2 and TRBJ1-3 provide the parts outside the CDR3, is EAGVAQSPRYKIIEKRQSVAFWCNPISGHATLYWYQQILGQGPKLLIQFQNNGVVDDSQLPKDRFSAERLKGVDSTLKIQPAKLEDSAVYLCASSQDRTNTIYFGEGSWLTVV.

The V and J genes are TRBV6-6 and TRBJ2-5, with 9 bases identical to TRBD1. Germline V gives CDR1 MNHNY, CDR2 SVGAGI (reference sequence). V trimming: 7 bases; J trimming: 5 bases; junction bases outside the gene matches: 14. The CDR3 runs 16 residues. The CDR3 reads CASMVVRTGVQETQYF. Written as DNA, the CDR3 is TGTGCCAGCATGGTGGTAAGGACAGGGGTTCAGGAGACCCAGTACTTC.

This clone was seen just once. V gene TRBV11-1 combines with J gene TRBJ2-6, with D possibly TRBD2 on 6 matching bases. This CDR3 comprises 18 residues. Deletions cut 3 bases from V and 3 bases from J, with 18 bases between. In germline, CDR1 is SGHAT, CDR2 FQDESV (reference sequence). CDR3 sequence reads: CASSLGGPISFGANVLTF. CDR3 in DNA: TGTGCCAGCAGCTTGGGGGGACCGATCTCCTTTGGGGCCAACGTCCTGACTTTC.

The gene calls are TRBV6-5 and TRBJ2-2; tentative D call: TRBD2 (6 bases). V lost 0 bases, J lost 7 bases, and 15 bases lay in between. The CDR3 loop spans 16 amino acids. Germline CDR1 reads MNHEY; CDR2 reads SVGAGI. The CDR3 region is CASSYSGTLKDGELFF. For the CDR3, the DNA is TGTGCCAGCAGTTACTCCGGGACTCTGAAGGACGGGGAGCTGTTTTTT.

The chain recombines TRBV30 with TRBJ1-5; D is uncertain. The CDR3 runs to 13 residues. The V gene's germline CDR1 is GTSNPN and CDR2 SVGIG (reference sequence). The V end was cut by 2 bases, the J end by 5 bases, with 10 bases between. The CDR3: CAWSTLADQPQHF. CDR3 coding DNA: TGTGCCTGGAGTACCTTAGCGGATCAGCCCCAGCATTTT.

V and J are TRBV28 and TRBJ1-3; 8 nucleotides align to TRBD1. The length of the CDR3 is 15 residues. V shed 6 bases, J shed 4 bases, and the junction held 8 bases outside the gene matches. Germline V gene sequence: CDR1 MDHEN, CDR2 SYDVKM. The chain's CDR3 is CASRSSTGGGNTIYF. Here the CDR3 DNA reads TGTGCCAGCAGATCCTCTACAGGGGGAGGAAACACCATATATTTT.

The chain links TRBV9 to TRBJ2-2; 11 nucleotides match TRBD2. The CDR3 runs to 15 residues. V gave up 4 bases and J gave up 1 base; unmatched junction bases: 0. Germline loops: CDR1 SGDLS, CDR2 YYNGEE. CDR3 amino acids: CASSLAGGNTGELFF. In nucleotides, the CDR3 is TGTGCCAGCAGCCTAGCGGGAGGGAACACCGGGGAGCTGTTTTTT.

In this sample, this clone turned up once. The rearrangement joins TRBV7-9 to TRBJ1-2; tentative D call: TRBD1 (5 bases). V lost 5 bases to trimming and J lost 6 bases, with 13 bases between them. Germline assignment: CDR1 SEHNR and CDR2 FQNEAQ (reference sequence). There are 13 residues in the CDR3. The CDR3 DNA is TGTGCCAGCAGCGAGGGACTATTTGATGGCTACACCTTC. Translated, it gives CASSEGLFDGYTF.

The chain links TRBV5-1 to TRBJ2-5; a weak D match, TRBD1 (6 bases). Trimming cost V 3 bases and J 0 bases, with 12 bases left between them. Germline assignment: CDR1 SGHRS and CDR2 YFSETQ. CDR3 size: 15 residues. Written as DNA, the CDR3 is TGCGCCAGCAGCTCCGGACAGACGTACCAAGAGACCCAGTACTTC. This codes for CASSSGQTYQETQYF. Variable domain in full (rest from reference TRBV5-1 and TRBJ2-5): KAGVTQTPRYLIKTRGQQVTLSCSPISGHRSVSWYQQTPGQGLQFLFEYFSETQRNKGNFPGRFSGRQFSNSRSEMNVSTLELGDSALYLCASSSGQTYQETQYFGPGTRLLVL.

The chain is built from TRBV19 and TRBJ2-7; D may be TRBD2 (6 bases). This CDR3 is built from 15 residues. Germline V gives CDR1 LNHDA, CDR2 SQIVND (reference sequence). V was pared by 0 bases and J by 2 bases, with 11 bases between. In nucleotides, the CDR3 is TGTGCCAGTAGTATAGAGTGGGAGGAGGCCTACGAGCAGTACTTC. Amino acids: CASSIEWEEAYEQYF.

This clone was counted a few times. The gene calls are TRBV7-6 and TRBJ1-5; unclear D gene. Trimming stripped 1 base from V and 5 bases from J, with 9 bases between. The CDR3 covers 14 residues. CDR1 SGHVS and CDR2 FNYEAQ come from the germline V gene. CDR3 protein: CASSLDPRDQPQHF. CDR3 nucleotide sequence: TGTGCCAGCAGCTTAGATCCGAGAGATCAGCCCCAGCATTTT.

This clone was seen a handful of times. The V gene is TRBV28, the J gene TRBJ1-2; D is unclear. V lost 8 bases and J 0 bases, leaving 7 bases between the germline ends. CDR1 and CDR2 (germline): MDHEN, SYDVKM. The CDR3 loop spans 12 amino acids. The CDR3 is CASDTANYGYTF. The CDR3 DNA reads TGTGCCAGCGACACAGCTAACTATGGCTACACCTTC.

V usage is TRBV27 and J usage is TRBJ2-7; 7 nucleotides align to TRBD1. This CDR3 contains 16 residues. Germline CDR1 and CDR2: MNHEY and SMNVEV (reference sequence). The V segment lost 5 bases and the J segment 1 base; nucleotides outside the gene matches: 11. CDR3 DNA: TGTGCCAGCAGTCCCCTGGCGACAGGGAATTCCTACGAGCAGTACTTC. It yields the protein CASSPLATGNSYEQYF.

The gene calls are TRBV28 and TRBJ2-7; TRBD1 agrees at 7 bases. V shed 6 bases and J 3 bases; nucleotides not matched to a gene: 11. Germline loops: CDR1 MDHEN, CDR2 SYDVKM. The CDR3 runs to 15 residues. Here the CDR3 DNA reads TGTGCCAGCAGACCCCAGACAGGGTTAGGCTACGAGCAGTACTTC. Translation: CASRPQTGLGYEQYF.

CDR3 nucleotide sequence: TGTGCCAGTAGTGGGGGACAACAGAGAAACGAGCAGTACTTC. It encodes CASSGGQQRNEQYF. The chain couples TRBV19 to TRBJ2-7, with a possible D match to TRBD1 (6 bases). V lost 5 bases to trimming and J lost 5 bases, with 16 bases between them. The CDR3 has 14 residues. Germline V gene sequence: CDR1 LNHDA, CDR2 SQIVND (reference sequence).

This clone was seen only once. The J gene is TRBJ1-2, the V gene TRBV4-3; 9 bases are a match to TRBD1. This CDR3 comprises 16 residues. Germline assignment: CDR1 LGHNA and CDR2 YSLEER. With V trimmed by 1 base and J by 4 bases, 7 bases remained unmatched. CDR3 sequence: CASSQVYGTGTYGYTF. The CDR3 DNA reads as TGCGCCAGCAGCCAAGTTTACGGGACAGGGACCTATGGCTACACCTTC.

The chain is built from TRBV13 and TRBJ1-2; a weak D match, TRBD1 (6 bases). CDR1 is PRHDT, CDR2 FYEKMQ, per germline (reference sequence). Trimming pared 6 bases from V and 4 bases from J, leaving 12 bases between. The CDR3 is 13 amino acids. The CDR3 loop is CASRDSIGYGYTF. DNA of the CDR3: TGTGCCAGCAGGGACAGCATCGGCTATGGCTACACCTTC.

Only a few counts were recorded for this clone. This chain joins TRBV5-4 and TRBJ2-3, with D unresolved. CDR3 length: 16 amino acids. CDR1 is SGHNT and CDR2 is YYREEE in the germline V gene (reference sequence). V was pared by 4 bases and J by 0 bases, with 15 bases between. The CDR3 loop is CASSPPEKKSTDTQYF. In nucleotides, the CDR3 is TGTGCCAGCAGCCCCCCTGAGAAGAAAAGCACAGATACGCAGTATTTT.

This clone was counted a single time. The gene calls are TRBV28 and TRBJ2-2; D is unclear. Germline lookup yields CDR1 MDHEN and CDR2 SYDVKM. CDR3 size: 14 residues. Trimming took off 2 bases at V and 6 bases at J, with 10 bases between the two ends. For the CDR3, the DNA is TGTGCCAGCAGTTTAACCCCCTACGCCGGGGAGCTGTTTTTT. Its protein product is CASSLTPYAGELFF. The variable domain in full, completed from reference TRBV28 and TRBJ2-2, reads DVKVTQSSRYLVKRTGEKVFLECVQDMDHENMFWYRQDPGLGLRLIYFSYDVKMKEKGDIPEGYSVSREKKERFSLILESASTNQTSMYLCASSLTPYAGELFFGEGSRLTVL.

This clone was seen only once. The genes are TRBV29-1 and TRBJ2-2; the match to TRBD2 covers 8 bases. Trimming cost V 7 bases and J 7 bases; bases outside gene matches: 14. CDR1 and CDR2 (germline): SQVTM, ANQGSEA. CDR3 length: 15 residues. As DNA, the CDR3 is TGCAGCGCATCAGCCGGAGCGGGAGTGATCGGGGAGCTGTTTTTT. Amino acid sequence: CSASAGAGVIGELFF.

The gene calls are TRBV30 and TRBJ2-7; possibly TRBD2 for D (7 bases). This CDR3 contains 14 residues. V was cut by 0 bases and J by 3 bases, with 12 bases left in between. Looked up from germline, CDR1 is GTSNPN and CDR2 is SVGIG (reference sequence). CDR3 amino acids: CAWSVRGGNYEQYF. The DNA of the CDR3 is TGTGCCTGGAGTGTAAGGGGGGGGAACTACGAGCAGTACTTC.

This clone appeared a single time. The chain is built from TRBV18 and TRBJ1-5; D not certain. The CDR3 consists of 15 residues. The V gene lost 3 bases and the J gene lost 1 base, with 10 bases spanning the gap. The germline CDR1 and CDR2 sequences are KGHSH and LQKENI. The CDR3 spells CASSPAAGSNQPQHF. The CDR3 region has the DNA TGTGCCAGCTCACCGGCGGCGGGAAGCAATCAGCCCCAGCATTTT. The whole variable domain, remainder taken from reference TRBV18 and TRBJ1-5, is NAGVMQNPRHLVRRRGQEARLRCSPMKGHSHVYWYRQLPEEGLKFMVYLQKENIIDESGMPKERFSAEFPKEGPSILRIQQVVRGDSAAYFCASSPAAGSNQPQHFGDGTRLSIL.

This clone showed up just a few times. J is TRBJ2-1 and V is TRBV7-2, with 13 bases lining up with TRBD2. The length of the CDR3 is 16 residues. The J segment lost 8 bases and the V segment lost 5 bases, leaving 9 bases of the junction unmatched. Germline V lookup: CDR1 SGHTA, CDR2 FQGNSA. CDR3 loop: CASSTPWTSGSYEQFF. The CDR3 DNA reads TGTGCCAGCAGCACCCCTTGGACTAGCGGGAGCTATGAGCAGTTCTTC.

The V call is TRBV6-6, the J call TRBJ1-5; 9 bases map to TRBD1. Trimming at V came to 4 bases and at J to 3 bases, leaving 7 bases not matched to a gene. CDR3 length: 16 residues. The germline V gene has CDR1 MNHNY and CDR2 SVGAGI (reference sequence). The CDR3, as DNA: TGTGCCAGCAGTTCCCTACAGGGGGCCCTCAATCAGCCCCAGCATTTT. It is translated as CASSSLQGALNQPQHF.

The chain carries TRBV21-1 and TRBJ2-7; the table gives TRBD2 as D, unverified against the DNA. TRBV21-1 is tagged as a pseudogene. The CDR3 runs to 16 residues. CDR3 DNA: TGTGCCAGCCAAAGTCCCGGGACTCTCAAACTCTACGAGCAGTACTTC. It encodes CASQSPGTLKLYEQYF.

The chain has TRBV12-5 and TRBJ2-2; 8 positions match TRBD1. V dropped 0 bases and J dropped 8; count of bases not matched to a gene: 5. The CDR3 runs 15 residues. Germline values: CDR1 LGHNT, CDR2 FRNRAP. CDR3 sequence reads: CASGLVQGGRGELFF. DNA for the CDR3: TGTGCTAGTGGTTTGGTACAGGGGGGAAGAGGGGAGCTGTTTTTT.

V gene TRBV7-2 combines with J gene TRBJ1-5; no firm D call. Trimming cost V 5 bases and J 3 bases, with 11 bases left between them. CDR3 length: 14 amino acids. Germline V gene sequence: CDR1 SGHTA, CDR2 FQGNSA. CDR3 in amino acids: CASSRRPNNQPQHF. CDR3 nucleotides: TGTGCCAGCAGCCGGAGACCTAACAATCAGCCCCAGCATTTT. The variable domain in full, completed from reference TRBV7-2 and TRBJ1-5, reads GAGVSQSPSNKVTEKGKDVELRCDPISGHTALYWYRQSLGQGLEFLIYFQGNSAPDKSGLPSDRFSAERTGGSVSTLTIQRTQQEDSAVYLCASSRRPNNQPQHFGDGTRLSIL.